This T cell receptor (beta chain) was captured by sequencing in a study of cytomegalovirus exposure and HLA in healthy donors. Study outcomes and limitations: V- and J-gene trimming of TCR beta was linked (in a later analysis) to a missense DCLRE1C variant. The study labeled fewer than 200 TCR beta chains cytomegalovirus-associated. It was shown in a later analysis that HLA-associated TCR beta chains were more clonally expanded than other, equally common chains. Links to common viral pathogens appeared, in a later analysis, for several of the most significant clusters.

Germline assignment: CDR1 SGHDT and CDR2 YYEEEE. Between the trimmed V and J ends, which lost 4 bases and 8 bases, there was a span of 15 bases. CDR3 length: 13 amino acids. Turning to this clone: The antigen remains unidentified.

A multiplex PCR was run with 60 Vbeta primers and 13 Jbeta primers. Produced via immunoSEQ multiplex PCR; TCRdb's table is partial and in-frame only. Here the sample spans 100,000 to 150,000 clones, 76% being singletons. The clonotype originates from a man aged 50 to 60 in good health and CMV-seronegative. What was sequenced was PBMCs. The chain has TRBV5-6 and TRBJ1-2; no clear D. Here the CDR3 DNA reads TGTGCCAGCAGCAGGATTGGGGAGCAAGGCTACACCTTC. Residues: CASSRIGEQGYTF.